The 7 T cell receptor beta chains in this list originate from one sample, sequenced in a study of blood T cell repertoires in COVID-19. Assay: immunoSEQ multiplex PCR; the TCRdb copy retains only in-frame clones and omits some. The repertoire consists of 200,000 to 250,000 clones, with approximately 80% occurring once and the leading ten covering about 4.3%. The sample consisted of PBMCs or T cells enriched from blood (not recorded which). The receptors were sampled from a man between 25 and 39 years old with acute COVID-19.

V usage is TRBV4-1 and J usage is TRBJ2-1; TRBD2 aligns across 10 bases. Germline V CDR1 and CDR2: MGHRA, YSYEKL. Trimming removed 0 bases from V and 1 base from J; junction bases left unmatched: 3. This CDR3 contains 17 residues. This chain's CDR3 is CASSQERAGGSYNEQFF. Here the CDR3 DNA reads TGCGCCAGCAGCCAAGAACGAGCGGGGGGGTCCTACAATGAGCAGTTCTTC.

There are a few counts of this clone. The chain carries TRBV6-5 and TRBJ1-1, with TRBD1 identical over 8 bases. The CDR3 has 12 amino acids. Germline loops: CDR1 MNHEY, CDR2 SVGAGI. The J segment lost 10 bases and the V segment lost 3 bases, leaving 4 bases of the junction unmatched. The CDR3: CASSYGQGAAFF. CDR3 DNA: TGTGCCAGCAGTTATGGACAGGGAGCAGCTTTCTTT.

The chain is built from TRBV12-3 or TRBV12-4 and TRBJ1-2; D ambiguous. V lost 6 bases, J lost 8 bases, and 10 bases lay in between. This CDR3 is built from 11 residues. CDR3 bases: TGTGCCAGCAGGCCCGTCGGGGGCTACACCTTC. Translating it yields CASRPVGGYTF.

The V call is TRBV6-6, the J call TRBJ1-2; unclear D gene. The CDR3 covers 12 residues. From germline, CDR1 is MNHNY and CDR2 SVGAGI (reference sequence). The V and J ends lost 6 bases and 7 bases respectively, with 12 bases between them. The CDR3, as DNA: TGTGCCAGCAGCCTAGGAGGGTCTGGCTACACCTTC. Its protein product is CASSLGGSGYTF.

V gene TRBV6-5 combines with J gene TRBJ1-1, with TRBD1 identical over 9 bases. Germline values: CDR1 MNHEY, CDR2 SVGAGI. The CDR3 has 15 amino acids. Trimming took 0 bases from V and 4 from J; bases not matched to a gene: 3. CDR3 sequence (DNA): TGTGCCAGCAGTTACTCAACAGGGGGCACCACTGAAGCTTTCTTT. Encoded protein: CASSYSTGGTTEAFF.

This sequence joins TRBV12-3 or TRBV12-4 and TRBJ1-5, with D perhaps matching TRBD1 (5 bases). The V gene lost 5 bases and the J gene lost 7 bases, with 12 bases spanning the gap. CDR3 length: 13 amino acids. CDR3 sequence (DNA): TGTGCCAGCAGTCCGGGGGAGGGACAGCCCCAGCATTTT. Translating it yields CASSPGEGQPQHF.

The chain has TRBV4-1 and TRBJ1-5, with 9 bases that match TRBD1. With V trimmed by 3 bases and J by 4 bases, 4 bases remained unmatched. CDR3 length equals 15 residues. Germline CDR1 and CDR2: MGHRA and YSYEKL. CDR3 region: CASSHRTGENQPQHF. CDR3 bases: TGCGCCAGCAGCCACCGGACAGGGGAAAATCAGCCCCAGCATTTT.